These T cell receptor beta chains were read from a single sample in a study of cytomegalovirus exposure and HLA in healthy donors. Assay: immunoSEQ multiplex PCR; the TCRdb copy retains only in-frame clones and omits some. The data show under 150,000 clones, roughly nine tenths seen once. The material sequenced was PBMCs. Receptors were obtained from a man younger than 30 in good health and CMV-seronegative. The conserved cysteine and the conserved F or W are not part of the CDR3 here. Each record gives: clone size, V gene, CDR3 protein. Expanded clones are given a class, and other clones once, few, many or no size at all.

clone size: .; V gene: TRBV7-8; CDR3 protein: ASSLGRGGNQPQH
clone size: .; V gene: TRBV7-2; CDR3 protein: ASSLVWATSGVNEQF
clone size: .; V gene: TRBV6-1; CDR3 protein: ASNDSGGRNEQF
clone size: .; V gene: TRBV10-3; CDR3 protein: AISVTGTYEQY
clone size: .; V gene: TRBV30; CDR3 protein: AWSPPGLGGTEAF
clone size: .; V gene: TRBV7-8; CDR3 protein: ASSLDIRNTIY
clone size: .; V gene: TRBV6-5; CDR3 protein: ASSRDRGHTEAF
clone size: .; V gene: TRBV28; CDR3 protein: ASSLAGQYNEQF
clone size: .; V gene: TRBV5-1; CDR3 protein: ASSSGTGGADTQY
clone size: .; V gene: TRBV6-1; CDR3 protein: ASSEGTDTDTQY
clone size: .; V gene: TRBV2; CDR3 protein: ASRRLRDTSTYEQY
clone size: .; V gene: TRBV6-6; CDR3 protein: ASSPTGKNYGYT
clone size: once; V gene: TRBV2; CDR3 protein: ASSAWTPGSNQPQH
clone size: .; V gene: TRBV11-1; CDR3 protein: ASSFPGRYEQY
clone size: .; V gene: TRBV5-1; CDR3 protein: ASSSQGANSPLH
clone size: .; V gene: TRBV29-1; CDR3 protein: SVESGLTDTQY
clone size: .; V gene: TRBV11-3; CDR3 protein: ASSPAQYLANEQF
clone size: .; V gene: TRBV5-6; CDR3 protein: ASNRDRANYGYT
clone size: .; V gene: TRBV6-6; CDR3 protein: ASSPLAGVYNEQF
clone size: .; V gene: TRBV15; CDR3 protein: ATSRTDSNQPQH
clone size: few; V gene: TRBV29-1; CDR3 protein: SVRDGQLNGYT
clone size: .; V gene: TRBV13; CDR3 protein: ASLSSGLSEKLF
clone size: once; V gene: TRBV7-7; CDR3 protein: ASSLKAGTNTGELF
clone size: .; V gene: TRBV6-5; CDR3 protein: ASSYSQGANTEAF
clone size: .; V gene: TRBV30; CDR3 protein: AWSVLTSGNTIY
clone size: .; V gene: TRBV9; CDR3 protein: ASSQSGGLYNEQF
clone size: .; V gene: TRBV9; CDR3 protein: ASSVGETETQY
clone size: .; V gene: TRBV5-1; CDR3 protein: ASSLWAGDEKLF
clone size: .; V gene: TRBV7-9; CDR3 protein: ASSSRTGDQPQH
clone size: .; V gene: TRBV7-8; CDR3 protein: ASSQSDGGDAEAF
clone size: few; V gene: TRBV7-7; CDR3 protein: ASSLGVTSGSSEQF
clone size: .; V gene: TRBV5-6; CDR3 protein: ASSLPGQGLDTQY
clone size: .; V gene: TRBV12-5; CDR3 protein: ASGLYVAGAAETQY
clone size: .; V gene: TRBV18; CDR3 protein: ASSPLQDTNTEAF
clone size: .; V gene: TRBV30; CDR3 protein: AWIVDRAGTEAF
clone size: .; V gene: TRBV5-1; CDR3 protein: ASSLARGLAGEHNEQF
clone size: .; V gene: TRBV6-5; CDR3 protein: ASKGGGYTGELF
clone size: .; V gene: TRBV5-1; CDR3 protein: ASSLGQGRHTEAF
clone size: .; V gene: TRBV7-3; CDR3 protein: ASSPSGLAGGQETQY
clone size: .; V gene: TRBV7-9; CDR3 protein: ASSPRTGSSYEQY
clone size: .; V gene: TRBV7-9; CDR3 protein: ASSLSGAGTGELF
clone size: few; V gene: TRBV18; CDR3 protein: ASSPIINGGEAF